Each of the 9 T cell receptor beta chains below was sequenced from the same sample in a study of blood T cell repertoires in COVID-19. Repertoires were generated with immunoSEQ multiplex PCR, while TCRdb's copy carries only in-frame clones and drops some. The sample carries a few hundred thousand clones, more than 70% recorded once. The sample was peripheral blood. The source of these receptors is a man aged 40-50 years with acute or convalescent COVID-19.

The table lists this clone with a count of one. V gene TRBV18 combines with J gene TRBJ2-1, with D possibly being TRBD1 (6 bases). The CDR3 totals 13 residues. Germline loops: CDR1 KGHSH, CDR2 LQKENI. V lost 3 bases to trimming and J lost 9 bases, with 12 bases between them. CDR3 nucleotide sequence: TGTGCCAGCTCACCCCCAGGGGTAGGTGAGCAGTTCTTC. It yields the protein CASSPPGVGEQFF.

This clone was recorded only once. This CDR3 reads CASSQGTGNDYGYTF. The CDR3 bases are TGTGCCAGCAGCCAAGGGACAGGGAATGACTATGGCTACACCTTC. The chain uses TRBV3-1 (or the pseudogene TRBV3-2) and TRBJ1-2, with TRBD1 matching over 8 bases. From germline, CDR1 is LGHDT and CDR2 YNNKEL (reference sequence). Trimming took 1 base from V and 3 from J; bases not matched to a gene: 4. The CDR3 is made up of 15 amino acids.

This clone has just one count. This sequence joins TRBV29-1 and TRBJ1-5, with a weak D call TRBD1 (6 bases). The germline V gene has CDR1 SQVTM and CDR2 ANQGSEA. The germline V and J ends were trimmed by 6 bases and 4 bases, with 16 bases remaining between them. The CDR3 is 14 residues long. CDR3 bases: TGCAGCGTCCTCGGGGACATTCCAAATCAGCCCCAGCATTTT. This gives the protein CSVLGDIPNQPQHF.

J is TRBJ1-2 and V is TRBV3-1 (or the pseudogene TRBV3-2); TRBD1 might be the D (5 bases). CDR1 and CDR2 from the germline V gene are LGHDT and YNNKEL (reference sequence). This CDR3 contains 14 residues. Trimming stripped 0 bases from V and 0 bases from J, with 5 bases between. CDR3 protein: CASSQETANYGYTF. The CDR3 bases are TGTGCCAGCAGCCAAGAGACAGCTAACTATGGCTACACCTTC.

The chain is built from TRBV10-3 and TRBJ1-4; 8 bases line up with TRBD1. In germline, CDR1 is ENHRY, CDR2 SYGVKD. V was pared by 4 bases and J by 4 bases, with 5 bases of the junction left unmatched. The CDR3 has 15 amino acids. The CDR3 nucleotides are TGTGCCATCAGTGGACAGGGGCGGGGTAATGAAAAACTGTTTTTT. Translated, it gives CAISGQGRGNEKLFF.

This rearrangement joins TRBV9 to TRBJ2-2; TRBD1 matches at 8 bases. The V gene's germline CDR1 is SGDLS and CDR2 YYNGEE. J gave up 1 base and V 2 bases, and 7 bases lay outside the gene matches. The CDR3 totals 17 residues. CDR3: CASSVPTGTGNTGELFF. The CDR3 DNA reads as TGTGCCAGCAGCGTCCCTACCGGGACAGGGAACACCGGGGAGCTGTTTTTT.

This chain connects TRBV6-5 to TRBJ1-4, with 7 nucleotides matching TRBD1. CDR3 size: 14 residues. Germline loops: CDR1 MNHEY, CDR2 SVGAGI. V shed 6 bases and J 5 bases; nucleotides not matched to a gene: 6. The CDR3 DNA sequence: TGTGCCAGCAGACCCGGGACAGCGAATGAAAAACTGTTTTTT. Its translation is CASRPGTANEKLFF.

The chain couples TRBV3-1 (or the pseudogene TRBV3-2) to TRBJ1-1; D not resolved. The CDR3 runs 16 residues. Trimming removed 0 bases at V and 4 bases at J, with 15 bases between. The germline CDR1 and CDR2 sequences are LGHDT and YNNKEL (reference sequence). This chain's CDR3 is CASSQDAPRFSTEAFF. DNA of the CDR3: TGTGCCAGCAGCCAAGATGCGCCCAGGTTCAGCACTGAAGCTTTCTTT.

Only one count was recorded for this clone. The V gene is TRBV15, the J gene TRBJ1-4; the match to TRBD1 covers 9 bases. The germline V gene has CDR1 LNHNV and CDR2 YYDKDF (reference sequence). Trimming at V came to 7 bases and at J to 7 bases, leaving 7 bases not matched to a gene. The CDR3 totals 14 residues. CDR3 bases: TGTGCCACCACCGGACAGGGGTGGGGTGAAAAACTGTTTTTT. Amino acid sequence: CATTGQGWGEKLFF.